A single sample is the source of the 12 T cell receptor beta chains below, sequenced in a study of cytomegalovirus exposure and HLA in healthy donors. PCR employed 60 Vbeta and 13 Jbeta primers. Measured with immunoSEQ multiplex PCR; TCRdb has only the in-frame clones, and not every one. The sample records 95,000 to 100,000 clones, roughly 71% being singletons. Material: PBMCs. All receptors come from a man aged 50 to 59 in good health and CMV-seronegative.

At least ten counts were recorded for this clone. The chain recombines TRBV28 with TRBJ1-1; TRBD1 aligns across 11 bases. The germline V gene has CDR1 MDHEN and CDR2 SYDVKM. The J segment lost 6 bases and the V segment lost 5 bases, leaving 8 bases of the junction unmatched. The CDR3 totals 15 residues. The CDR3 here is CASSPAPGQGAEAFF. Written as DNA, the CDR3 is TGTGCCAGCAGTCCGGCCCCGGGACAGGGGGCTGAAGCTTTCTTT.

The chain links TRBV2 to TRBJ2-5; unclear D gene. V was pared by 0 bases and J by 9 bases, with 8 bases between. CDR3 length: 12 amino acids. Germline V lookup: CDR1 SNHLY, CDR2 FYNNEI. DNA for the CDR3: TGTGCCAGCAGTGAAGCGCGGCTACCCCAGTACTTC. Its protein is CASSEARLPQYF.

The count of this clone is one. The chain links TRBV30 to TRBJ1-1, with 7 bases aligning to TRBD1. Germline V lookup: CDR1 GTSNPN, CDR2 SVGIG (reference sequence). CDR3 length: 14 residues. Trimming took 0 bases from V and 4 from J; bases not matched to a gene: 5. CDR3 residues: CAWSVRGGVTEAFF. For the CDR3, the DNA is TGTGCCTGGAGTGTACGAGGGGGCGTCACTGAAGCTTTCTTT.

The chain has TRBV2 and TRBJ1-6, with no clear D. Germline V lookup: CDR1 SNHLY, CDR2 FYNNEI. Trimming pared 4 bases from V and 10 bases from J, leaving 5 bases between. The CDR3 covers 11 residues. The CDR3 DNA sequence: TGTGCCAGCAGTGGAGGATCACCCCTCCACTTT. Its translation: CASSGGSPLHF.

This rearrangement joins TRBV28 to TRBJ1-4, with D uncertain. Germline V gene sequence: CDR1 MDHEN, CDR2 SYDVKM. V was pared by 4 bases and J by 6 bases, with 6 bases between. The CDR3 contains 12 residues. The CDR3 bases are TGTGCCAGCAGTTCTATGCATGAAAAACTGTTTTTT. Amino acids: CASSSMHEKLFF.

The CDR3 region is CAAGEVSVTEAFF. The CDR3 DNA reads TGTGCCGCCGGGGAGGTTTCGGTAACTGAAGCTTTCTTT. The chain has TRBV28 and TRBJ1-1, with no clear D. V was pared by 11 bases and J by 5 bases, with 18 bases between. The CDR3 loop spans 13 amino acids. Germline V gene sequence: CDR1 MDHEN, CDR2 SYDVKM.

This clone was seen only once. V usage is TRBV28 and J usage is TRBJ2-7, with a possible D match to TRBD1 (6 bases). The CDR3 sequence is 14 residues long. The germline V gene has CDR1 MDHEN and CDR2 SYDVKM. V gave up 6 bases and J gave up 0 bases, with 12 bases separating them. This CDR3 reads CASRPGAPSYEQYF. In DNA form, the CDR3 reads TGTGCCAGCAGGCCAGGGGCTCCCTCCTACGAGCAGTACTTC.

The rearrangement uses TRBV7-9 and TRBJ2-2, with D possibly TRBD2 on 5 matching bases. Germline-derived CDR1 and CDR2 are SEHNR and FQNEAQ (reference sequence). Trimming stripped 0 bases from V and 0 bases from J, with 11 bases between. This CDR3 has 17 residues. The CDR3 bases are TGTGCCAGCAGCTTAGCCCCGGGGAAGTCGAACACCGGGGAGCTGTTTTTT. This encodes CASSLAPGKSNTGELFF.

V and J are TRBV6-4 and TRBJ1-1; D is undetermined. Trimming stripped 2 bases from V and 6 bases from J, with 10 bases between. The CDR3 has 13 residues. CDR1 and CDR2 from the germline V gene are MRHNA and SNTAGT. CDR3 amino acids: CASSDRGPSEAFF. Here the CDR3 DNA reads TGTGCCAGCAGTGACCGCGGGCCCTCTGAAGCTTTCTTT.

This clone was observed a few times. Germline and junction disagree at one end, which may indicate a read error. This rearrangement joins TRBV6-1 to TRBJ2-7; the match to TRBD2 covers 7 bases. This CDR3 spans 11 amino acids. Germline V gene data show CDR1 as MNHNS and CDR2 as SASEGT. The CDR3 coding sequence is TGTGCCAGCAGCCGCCTAGCGGTGCTCGACTTC. Translating gives CASSRLAVLDF.

As concerns this clone: Other DNA sequences in the same sample also yield this CDR3. The CDR3 coding sequence is TGTGCCAGCAGCTTGGAGCAGGGGGCTCGTGGCTACACCTTC. Encoded protein: CASSLEQGARGYTF. This chain connects TRBV5-6 to TRBJ1-2, with 8 bases aligning to TRBD1. V shed 0 bases and J 7 bases; nucleotides not matched to a gene: 5. CDR3 length equals 14 residues. Germline CDR1 SGHDT, CDR2 YYEEEE.

This clone showed up just a few times. The rearrangement uses TRBV2 and TRBJ2-4; perhaps TRBD2 as D (5 bases). The CDR3 loop spans 13 amino acids. Trimming took 1 base from V and 8 from J, leaving 9 bases between them. Germline V gene data show CDR1 as SNHLY and CDR2 as FYNNEI. The CDR3 loop reads CASSEDLRDIQYF. The DNA of the CDR3 is TGTGCCAGCAGTGAAGACTTGAGGGACATTCAGTACTTC.